The 30 T cell receptor beta chains given below trace back to one sample, sequenced in a study of multiple sclerosis patients with progressive multifocal leukoencephalopathy. Generated by immunoSEQ multiplex PCR, the TCRdb table keeps only in-frame clones and is missing some. The sample holds tens of thousands of clones, around 83% seen once. Time point given: time of PML onset. This specimen was PBMCs, taken from a patient treated with natalizumab. The receptors stem from a young woman with progressive multifocal leukoencephalopathy.

The chain recombines TRBV2 with TRBJ2-7, with D hard to call. The CDR3 is 14 amino acids. V was clipped by 6 bases and J by 0 bases, with 12 bases between them. Per germline, CDR1 SNHLY and CDR2 FYNNEI. The CDR3 bases are TGTGCCAGCAGGGTCGACCTTCCCTCCTACGAGCAGTACTTC. This translates into CASRVDLPSYEQYF.

CDR3 sequence: CASSQEPGGAYNEQFF. The CDR3 DNA sequence: TGTGCCAGCAGCCAAGAACCCGGCGGGGCCTACAATGAGCAGTTCTTC. The gene calls are TRBV7-9 and TRBJ2-1, with a weak D call TRBD2 (6 bases). V dropped 5 bases and J dropped 2 bases, with 16 bases sitting between them. Germline assignment: CDR1 SEHNR and CDR2 FQNEAQ (reference sequence). This CDR3 is 16 amino acids long.

This rearrangement joins TRBV6-6 to TRBJ1-4; TRBD1 agrees at 9 bases. V lost 6 bases, J lost 5 bases, and 10 bases stayed unmatched. This CDR3 is built from 16 residues. The V gene's germline CDR1 is MNHNY and CDR2 SVGAGI (reference sequence). Here the CDR3 reads CASSQGQGTRNEKLFF. DNA for the CDR3: TGTGCCAGCAGCCAGGGACAGGGTACGAGGAATGAAAAACTGTTTTTT.

This chain connects TRBV11-2 to TRBJ1-1; 8 nucleotides match TRBD1. V lost 2 bases and J lost 5; bases outside the gene matches: 7. Germline V lookup: CDR1 SGHAT, CDR2 FQNNGV. The CDR3 sequence is 15 residues long. CDR3 DNA: TGTGCCAGCAGCTTACTGGCAGGGGGCTGGACTGAAGCTTTCTTT. It specifies CASSLLAGGWTEAFF.

The CDR3 here is CAWSVAETQYF. CDR3 DNA: TGTGCCTGGAGTGTCGCAGAGACCCAGTACTTC. The chain employs TRBV30 and TRBJ2-5, with no clear D. Trimming pared 0 bases from V and 4 bases from J, leaving 3 bases between. Germline V gene sequence: CDR1 GTSNPN, CDR2 SVGIG (reference sequence). The CDR3 runs to 11 residues.

The V gene is TRBV29-1, the J gene TRBJ2-2; possible D gene TRBD1, 6 bases. V shed 6 bases and J shed 7 bases, with 12 bases lying between them. This CDR3 has 12 residues. Germline V gene data show CDR1 as SQVTM and CDR2 as ANQGSEA. CDR3 in DNA: TGCAGCGTACAGGGATCCCACGGGGAGCTGTTTTTT. Translation gives CSVQGSHGELFF.

The table lists this clone with a count of one. Different DNA sequences within this sample yield the same CDR3. This chain links TRBV28 with TRBJ2-7, with D perhaps TRBD1 (7 bases). This CDR3 is 14 amino acids long. CDR1 is MDHEN, CDR2 SYDVKM, per germline. Trimming took off 2 bases at V and 4 bases at J, with 12 bases between the two ends. This CDR3 reads CASSLGQGGYEQYF. The CDR3 DNA sequence: TGTGCCAGCAGTTTAGGTCAGGGGGGTTACGAGCAGTACTTC. Full variable domain (outside the CDR3, taken from reference TRBV28 and TRBJ2-7): DVKVTQSSRYLVKRTGEKVFLECVQDMDHENMFWYRQDPGLGLRLIYFSYDVKMKEKGDIPEGYSVSREKKERFSLILESASTNQTSMYLCASSLGQGGYEQYFGPGTRLTVT.

In its sample, this clone was seen a few times. Other DNA sequences within the sample encode an identical CDR3. V gene TRBV5-6 combines with J gene TRBJ1-2, with D uncertain. Germline CDR1 and CDR2: SGHDT and YYEEEE. Trimming removed 1 base at V and 6 bases at J, with 16 bases between. The CDR3 spans 15 residues. DNA of the CDR3: TGTGCCAGCAGCTTGTCACGGACGCCGGGTCATGGCTACACCTTC. It codes for CASSLSRTPGHGYTF.

The rearrangement joins TRBV6-4 to TRBJ2-2; D tentatively reads TRBD1 or TRBD2 (5 bases each). This CDR3 comprises 16 residues. Trimming took off 4 bases at V and 1 base at J, with 13 bases between the two ends. Looked up from germline, CDR1 is MRHNA and CDR2 is SNTAGT. CDR3 DNA: TGTGCCAGCAGTGCCTTTTGGGGGAAGAACACCGGGGAGCTGTTTTTT. Translating it yields CASSAFWGKNTGELFF.

This chain joins TRBV9 and TRBJ2-1; D might be TRBD1 (6 bases). CDR1 SGDLS and CDR2 YYNGEE come from the germline V gene. The CDR3 consists of 15 residues. Trimming pared 2 bases from V and 0 bases from J, leaving 9 bases between. The CDR3 sequence is CASSVMDSSYNEQFF. The DNA for the CDR3 is TGTGCCAGCAGCGTTATGGACAGCTCCTACAATGAGCAGTTCTTC.

The rearrangement uses TRBV6-5 and TRBJ2-7, with 10 bases identical to TRBD1. Germline assignment: CDR1 MNHEY and CDR2 SVGAGI. This CDR3 has 15 amino acids. The V segment lost 7 bases and the J segment 3 bases; nucleotides outside the gene matches: 9. DNA of the CDR3: TGTGCCAGCACCCCCATCGGACAGGGGGGCTACGAGCAGTACTTC. This encodes CASTPIGQGGYEQYF.

The chain carries TRBV18 and TRBJ2-5; D call uncertain. The ends were cut back, 2 bases at V and 9 bases at J, with 19 bases in the middle. Germline CDR1 KGHSH, CDR2 LQKENI. There are 15 residues in the CDR3. DNA of the CDR3: TGTGCCAGCTCACCAGTGGATAACATCAACCGGGCCCAGTACTTC. Protein: CASSPVDNINRAQYF.

This clone was seen a few times. The rearrangement uses TRBV15 and TRBJ1-2; maybe TRBD1 (6 bases). The CDR3 is 15 residues long. Germline V gives CDR1 LNHNV, CDR2 YYDKDF (reference sequence). Trimming took 5 bases from V and 4 from J, leaving 17 bases between them. The CDR3, as DNA: TGTGCCACCAGCCCAGAGGGGGGGCGAGTCTATGGCTACACCTTC. Amino acids: CATSPEGGRVYGYTF. Complete variable domain (other parts from reference TRBV15 and TRBJ1-2): DAMVIQNPRYQVTQFGKPVTLSCSQTLNHNVMYWYQQKSSQAPKLLFHYYDKDFNNEADTPDNFQSRRPNTSFCFLDIRSPGLGDTAMYLCATSPEGGRVYGYTFGSGTRLTVV.

This clone occurred once. The CDR3 nucleotides are TGTGCCAGCAGTCAACAACGGGAGACCCAGTACTTC. Translation: CASSQQRETQYF. The chain uses TRBV6-1 and TRBJ2-5; the D is unclear. The CDR3 totals 12 residues. V shed 5 bases and J shed 5 bases, with 9 bases lying between them. CDR1 is MNHNS and CDR2 is SASEGT in the germline V gene.

The V gene is TRBV28, the J gene TRBJ1-2, with TRBD1 matching over 7 bases. CDR1 is MDHEN, CDR2 SYDVKM, per germline. CDR3 length equals 14 residues. With 5 bases clipped from V and 4 bases from J, the junction kept 7 bases outside the gene matches. The CDR3 protein is CASSGGGQIYGYTF. CDR3 bases: TGTGCCAGCAGTGGAGGGGGACAGATCTATGGCTACACCTTC.

V usage is TRBV27 and J usage is TRBJ2-5, with D perhaps TRBD1 (5 bases). This CDR3 comprises 15 residues. Germline-derived CDR1 and CDR2 are MNHEY and SMNVEV (reference sequence). Trimming shortened V by 6 bases and J by 1 base, and 15 bases separated the two germline ends. The CDR3 loop is CASRAAQGFQETQYF. CDR3 nucleotides: TGTGCCAGCAGAGCCGCTCAGGGATTCCAAGAGACCCAGTACTTC.

V usage is TRBV6-5 and J usage is TRBJ2-3; 8 nucleotides line up with TRBD2. CDR1 and CDR2 (germline): MNHEY, SVGAGI. The CDR3 consists of 15 residues. J was trimmed by 5 bases and V by 6 bases; bases with no gene match: 10. DNA for the CDR3: TGTGCCAGCAGACTAACGGGGGGGGCCGGAGATACGCAGTATTTT. Translated, it gives CASRLTGGAGDTQYF.

The rearrangement links TRBV5-1 to TRBJ1-4, with D maybe TRBD1 (5 bases). Germline V gives CDR1 SGHRS, CDR2 YFSETQ. The CDR3 totals 14 residues. V lost 3 bases and J 0 bases, leaving 6 bases between the germline ends. This CDR3 is CASSSQATNEKLFF. The DNA of the CDR3 is TGCGCCAGCAGCTCACAGGCAACTAATGAAAAACTGTTTTTT.

The chain carries TRBV18 and TRBJ1-2, with D perhaps matching TRBD1 (6 bases). This CDR3 spans 15 amino acids. With 0 bases removed from V and 7 bases from J, the gap between germline ends came to 15 bases. Looked up from germline, CDR1 is KGHSH and CDR2 is LQKENI. The CDR3 sequence: CASSPPVAGAAGYTF. The CDR3 DNA follows: TGTGCCAGCTCACCACCGGTCGCAGGGGCTGCTGGCTACACCTTC.

V gene TRBV29-1 combines with J gene TRBJ2-2; 7 bases fit TRBD1. Trimming removed 5 bases from V and 5 bases from J; junction bases left unmatched: 5. The CDR3 contains 13 residues. CDR1 SQVTM and CDR2 ANQGSEA come from the germline V gene. CDR3 coding DNA: TGCAGCGTTCCGAAACAGGGGACCGGGGAGCTGTTTTTT. Its protein product is CSVPKQGTGELFF.

As for this clone: The same CDR3 is also encoded by other DNA sequences in this sample. This rearrangement joins TRBV10-3 to TRBJ2-7; D uncertain. Germline V lookup: CDR1 ENHRY, CDR2 SYGVKD. The V gene lost 0 bases and the J gene lost 3 bases, with 9 bases spanning the gap. The CDR3 contains 14 residues. CDR3 sequence (DNA): TGTGCCATCAGTGAGTCTAGAGGCGACTACGAGCAGTACTTC. Residues: CAISESRGDYEQYF.

The chain uses TRBV7-2 and TRBJ1-2; a weak D match, TRBD1 (6 bases). Germline V CDR1 and CDR2: SGHTA, FQGNSA. V was pared by 2 bases and J by 4 bases, with 8 bases between. This CDR3 spans 13 amino acids. The CDR3 nucleotides are TGTGCCAGCAGCTTAAGACAGGCCTATGGCTACACCTTC. Translated: CASSLRQAYGYTF.

The rearrangement joins TRBV11-2 to TRBJ2-3; D may be TRBD1 (6 bases). V lost 5 bases, J lost 0 bases, and 12 bases lay in between. CDR3 length: 15 residues. Germline V gene lookup returns CDR1 SGHAT and CDR2 FQNNGV. DNA of the CDR3: TGTGCCAGCAGCCAGAAGGGGGAGAGCACAGATACGCAGTATTTT. Its protein product is CASSQKGESTDTQYF.

J is TRBJ1-2 and V is TRBV7-9; TRBD1 matches at 8 bases. CDR3 size: 12 residues. Trimming took 7 bases from V and 8 from J; bases not matched to a gene: 6. CDR1 is SEHNR, CDR2 FQNEAQ, per germline (reference sequence). CDR3 protein: CASMGRGLGYTF. For the CDR3, the DNA is TGTGCCAGCATGGGCAGGGGGCTAGGCTACACCTTC.

The chain employs TRBV27 and TRBJ1-3; D call uncertain. Trimming left V 8 bases short and J 4 bases short, with 6 bases between. This CDR3 is 11 amino acids long. Germline assignment: CDR1 MNHEY and CDR2 SMNVEV (reference sequence). DNA of the CDR3: TGTGCCAGCGCAAGGGGAAACACCATATATTTT. Translating it yields CASARGNTIYF.

This sequence joins TRBV7-9 and TRBJ1-1, with D tentatively TRBD1 (6 bases). In germline, CDR1 is SEHNR, CDR2 FQNEAQ (reference sequence). V dropped 5 bases and J dropped 1 base, with 20 bases sitting between them. This CDR3 has 17 residues. Here the CDR3 DNA reads TGTGCCAGCAGCCCTCATCTCCAATGGGGGCCGAACACTGAAGCTTTCTTT. This encodes CASSPHLQWGPNTEAFF.

In its sample, this clone was seen once. J is TRBJ2-1 and V is TRBV9; unclear D gene. Trimming removed 2 bases from V and 3 bases from J, with 6 bases in between. The V gene's germline CDR1 is SGDLS and CDR2 YYNGEE. This CDR3 is built from 13 residues. The CDR3 loop is CASSVSYYNEQFF. The CDR3 nucleotides are TGTGCCAGCAGCGTGAGCTACTACAATGAGCAGTTCTTC.

This chain connects TRBV7-8 to TRBJ1-1, with a tentative D call TRBD1 (6 bases). This CDR3 is built from 13 residues. CDR1 is SGHVS, CDR2 FQNEAQ, per germline. Trimming shortened V by 6 bases and J by 0 bases, and 8 bases separated the two germline ends. CDR3 DNA: TGTGCCAGCAGACAGGGAGTGAACACTGAAGCTTTCTTT. Protein: CASRQGVNTEAFF.

The chain carries TRBV7-9 and TRBJ2-3, with a possible D match to TRBD1 (6 bases). Germline V gene data show CDR1 as SEHNR and CDR2 as FQNEAQ (reference sequence). The ends were cut back, 11 bases at V and 0 bases at J, with 15 bases in the middle. The CDR3 contains 14 residues. DNA of the CDR3: TGTGCCTCAGCACCCGGACAGAGCACAGATACGCAGTATTTT. It translates to CASAPGQSTDTQYF.

The V call is TRBV6-5, the J call TRBJ2-2; 7 positions match TRBD2. Per the germline V gene, CDR1 is MNHEY and CDR2 is SVGAGI. The CDR3 loop spans 14 amino acids. V lost 7 bases and J lost 4; bases outside the gene matches: 6. CDR3 protein: CASKREGGTGELFF. The CDR3 bases are TGTGCCAGCAAGCGGGAAGGAGGCACCGGGGAGCTGTTTTTT.